These 31 T cell receptor beta chains were sequenced from one sample in a study of T cell responses to AZD1222 COVID-19 vaccine. Sequenced by immunoSEQ multiplex PCR; TCRdb stores in-frame clones only, minus some. The profile covers under 75,000 clones, with less than 85% appearing a single time and approximately 20% taken by the ten largest. The source material was peripheral blood, sampled on day 0 of AZD1222 vaccination. Receptor source: an adult in good health.

This chain uses TRBV9 with TRBJ2-5, with TRBD2 matching 8 bases. After removal of 10 bases from V and 5 bases from J, the junction contained 16 bases not matched to a gene. Germline values: CDR1 SGDLS, CDR2 YYNGEE. CDR3 size: 15 residues. The CDR3 DNA sequence: TGTGCCCGCCGCGGGCCGGGGGGGAAGAAGGAGACCCAGTACTTC. This codes for CARRGPGGKKETQYF.

The chain carries TRBV19 and TRBJ1-1; D may be TRBD1 (5 bases). This CDR3 spans 14 amino acids. Between the trimmed V and J ends, which lost 3 bases and 0 bases, there was a span of 8 bases. Per the germline V gene, CDR1 is LNHDA and CDR2 is SQIVND (reference sequence). The DNA for the CDR3 is TGTGCCAGTAGTATGCCAGGGATGAACACTGAAGCTTTCTTT. This codes for CASSMPGMNTEAFF. The full variable domain, with the rest looked up from reference TRBV19 and TRBJ1-1, is DGGITQSPKYLFRKEGQNVTLSCEQNLNHDAMYWYRQDPGQGLRLIYYSQIVNDFQKGDIAEGYSVSREKKESFPLTVTSAQKNPTAFYLCASSMPGMNTEAFFGQGTRLTVV.

For the CDR3, the DNA is TGCAGCGCCGTCCCGGTAAACACCGGGGAGCTGTTTTTT. This translates into CSAVPVNTGELFF. The gene calls are TRBV29-1 and TRBJ2-2; D is uncertain. V gave up 7 bases and J gave up 2 bases, with 11 bases separating them. Germline-derived CDR1 and CDR2 are SQVTM and ANQGSEA. The CDR3 is made up of 13 amino acids.

This clone has just one count. The chain combines TRBV7-8 with TRBJ2-7; perhaps TRBD2 as D (6 bases). V shed 5 bases and J shed 1 base, with 15 bases lying between them. This CDR3 has 15 residues. Looked up from germline, CDR1 is SGHVS and CDR2 is FQNEAQ. CDR3: CASSPLVGRSYEQYF. The CDR3 region has the DNA TGTGCCAGCAGCCCCCTTGTCGGGAGATCCTACGAGCAGTACTTC.

This clone has just one count. CDR3 bases: TGCGCCAGCAGCTTACGAAAGAGCCCTTATGAAGGGACCCAGTACTTC. This translates into CASSLRKSPYEGTQYF. The gene calls are TRBV5-1 and TRBJ2-5; D is undetermined. Trimming left V 2 bases short and J 7 bases short, with 21 bases between. The CDR3 has 16 residues. The germline V gene encodes CDR1 SGHRS and CDR2 YFSETQ.

This chain links TRBV5-4 with TRBJ1-2, with 8 bases that match TRBD1. Trimming removed 3 bases from V and 2 bases from J; junction bases left unmatched: 3. The CDR3 contains 14 residues. The germline V gene has CDR1 SGHNT and CDR2 YYREEE (reference sequence). The CDR3 DNA follows: TGTGCCAGCAGCTCGGGACAGGAGAACTATGGCTACACCTTC. It yields the protein CASSSGQENYGYTF.

The chain is built from TRBV18 and TRBJ2-1, with D uncertain. Germline CDR1 reads KGHSH; CDR2 reads LQKENI. This CDR3 contains 18 residues. The V gene lost 0 bases and the J gene lost 12 bases, with 27 bases spanning the gap. The DNA of the CDR3 is TGTGCCAGCTCACCACCACCCGAAAGGGCAGGTGGTGTTGTAGGGCAGTTCTTC. Protein: CASSPPPERAGGVVGQFF. Filled out from reference TRBV18 and TRBJ2-1, the complete variable domain reads NAGVMQNPRHLVRRRGQEARLRCSPMKGHSHVYWYRQLPEEGLKFMVYLQKENIIDESGMPKERFSAEFPKEGPSILRIQQVVRGDSAAYFCASSPPPERAGGVVGQFFGPGTRLTVL.

The chain combines TRBV7-9 with TRBJ1-1; D gene unclear. CDR1 is SEHNR and CDR2 is FQNEAQ in the germline V gene (reference sequence). The CDR3 is 13 amino acids. V gave up 4 bases and J gave up 6 bases, with 12 bases separating them. CDR3 nucleotide sequence: TGTGCCAGCAGCTCCCCCCCCGGGGCTGAAGCTTTCTTT. The encoded protein is CASSSPPGAEAFF.

DNA of the CDR3: TGCGCCAGCATGATCCTTGGACTACCGACAGGCACAGATACGCAGTATTTT. Translating it yields CASMILGLPTGTDTQYF. The gene calls are TRBV5-1 and TRBJ2-3; D might be TRBD2 (6 bases). Trimming removed 6 bases at V and 1 base at J, with 21 bases between. CDR3 length: 17 residues. Germline CDR1 SGHRS, CDR2 YFSETQ.

This clone was recorded once. V and J are TRBV6-5 and TRBJ2-2; D possibly uses TRBD1 or TRBD2 (5 bases each). The germline gives CDR1 MNHEY, CDR2 SVGAGI. V dropped 8 bases and J dropped 7 bases, with 8 bases sitting between them. The CDR3 spans 11 residues. This chain's CDR3 is CASARGGELFF. DNA of the CDR3: TGTGCCAGCGCGAGGGGCGGGGAGCTGTTTTTT.

The rearrangement joins TRBV3-1 (or the pseudogene TRBV3-2) to TRBJ1-3; D not resolved. The V gene's germline CDR1 is LGHDT and CDR2 YNNKEL (reference sequence). CDR3 length equals 13 residues. Trimming cost V 0 bases and J 9 bases, with 9 bases left between them. This chain's CDR3 is CASSQERRATIYF. The CDR3 bases are TGTGCCAGCAGCCAAGAAAGGAGGGCCACCATATATTTT.

This chain links TRBV7-9 with TRBJ1-3, with no clear D. The V gene's germline CDR1 is SEHNR and CDR2 FQNEAQ (reference sequence). This CDR3 spans 14 amino acids. The ends were cut back, 5 bases at V and 0 bases at J, with 8 bases in the middle. The CDR3 sequence: CASSPPISGNTIYF. CDR3 bases: TGTGCCAGCAGCCCCCCCATCTCTGGAAACACCATATATTTT.

The gene calls are TRBV7-3 and TRBJ2-1; the D gene is possibly TRBD1 (6 bases). Germline CDR1 reads SGHTA; CDR2 reads FQGTGA. The CDR3 sequence is 15 residues long. The ends were cut back, 6 bases at V and 6 bases at J, with 18 bases in the middle. The CDR3 is CASSSDSQPFNEQFF. The CDR3 nucleotides are TGTGCCAGCAGTTCGGACAGCCAGCCGTTCAATGAGCAGTTCTTC.

The CDR3 region is CASSKPRGNEQFF. DNA for the CDR3: TGTGCCAGTAGTAAGCCCAGGGGCAATGAGCAGTTCTTC. The rearrangement links TRBV19 to TRBJ2-1; TRBD1 might be the D (6 bases). The CDR3 has 13 residues. Trimming shortened V by 4 bases and J by 6 bases, and 10 bases separated the two germline ends. CDR1 and CDR2 (germline): LNHDA, SQIVND (reference sequence).

The CDR3 protein is CASSQDSGVSYNEQFF. CDR3 in DNA: TGCGCCAGCAGCCAAGATTCGGGTGTCTCCTACAATGAGCAGTTCTTC. This rearrangement joins TRBV4-1 to TRBJ2-1; unclear D gene. This CDR3 spans 16 amino acids. The ends were cut back, 0 bases at V and 0 bases at J, with 9 bases in the middle. The V gene's germline CDR1 is MGHRA and CDR2 YSYEKL.

The sample holds a few counts of this clone. The CDR3 DNA reads TGTGCCAGCAGTTTGACGGCTTCCGAGCAGTACTTC. Translation: CASSLTASEQYF. V gene TRBV28 combines with J gene TRBJ2-7; no firm D call. CDR3 length: 12 amino acids. CDR1 MDHEN and CDR2 SYDVKM come from the germline V gene. Trimming removed 3 bases at V and 6 bases at J, with 9 bases between.

The V and J genes are TRBV10-3 and TRBJ1-2, with TRBD1 matching over 9 bases. J gave up 6 bases and V 4 bases, and 9 bases lay outside the gene matches. This CDR3 spans 15 amino acids. CDR1 is ENHRY, CDR2 SYGVKD, per germline. CDR3 nucleotides: TGTGCCATCAGTGTTGGGGACAGGGACTCGAATGGCTACACCTTC. It translates to CAISVGDRDSNGYTF.

The chain joins TRBV27 to TRBJ1-5; possibly TRBD1 for D (6 bases). The V gene lost 5 bases and the J gene lost 6 bases, with 14 bases spanning the gap. Germline loops: CDR1 MNHEY, CDR2 SMNVEV (reference sequence). The CDR3 totals 14 residues. The DNA for the CDR3 is TGTGCCAGCAGTGAACAGGGAACAGGTCAGCCCCAGCATTTT. Translating it yields CASSEQGTGQPQHF.

The V and J genes are TRBV9 and TRBJ2-3; D unresolved. Germline V gene sequence: CDR1 SGDLS, CDR2 YYNGEE. The CDR3 spans 15 residues. V was pared by 4 bases and J by 1 base, with 13 bases between. The CDR3 loop is CASSPGPIGTDTQYF. The CDR3 DNA is TGTGCCAGCAGCCCCGGACCCATCGGCACAGATACGCAGTATTTT.

The gene calls are TRBV19 and TRBJ2-3, with D possibly being TRBD1 (6 bases). The CDR3 is 13 residues long. The ends were cut back, 6 bases at V and 6 bases at J, with 13 bases in the middle. The germline V gene has CDR1 LNHDA and CDR2 SQIVND (reference sequence). CDR3 nucleotides: TGTGCCAGTAGGGTCAGGGGCGCGGATACGCAGTATTTT. This codes for CASRVRGADTQYF.

This chain connects TRBV19 to TRBJ1-1; no clear D gene. The V and J ends lost 5 bases and 4 bases respectively, with 14 bases between them. CDR3 length: 14 residues. Germline-derived CDR1 and CDR2 are LNHDA and SQIVND (reference sequence). The CDR3 DNA reads TGTGCCAGTAGTCGTGATACAGTGGGCACTGAAGCTTTCTTT. Protein: CASSRDTVGTEAFF.

This clone was observed a single time. V is TRBV28 and J is TRBJ2-7; possible D gene TRBD2, 5 bases. V was pared by 2 bases and J by 1 base, with 9 bases between. The length of the CDR3 is 14 residues. Germline CDR1 MDHEN, CDR2 SYDVKM. The CDR3 reads CASSLLAQSYEQYF. The DNA of the CDR3 is TGTGCCAGCAGTTTACTAGCCCAGTCCTACGAGCAGTACTTC.

A few counts support this clone. The chain combines TRBV2 with TRBJ2-7, with D possibly being TRBD1 (5 bases). V was trimmed by 6 bases and J by 7 bases, leaving 16 bases between them. Germline V gene sequence: CDR1 SNHLY, CDR2 FYNNEI. CDR3 size: 13 residues. The CDR3 protein is CASSRDSVQEQYF. The CDR3 DNA is TGTGCCAGCAGCCGAGACAGCGTTCAAGAGCAGTACTTC.

The gene calls are TRBV9 and TRBJ2-2; D gene uncertain. V gave up 0 bases and J gave up 6 bases, with 9 bases separating them. The CDR3 is 14 amino acids. The V gene's germline CDR1 is SGDLS and CDR2 YYNGEE. CDR3 DNA: TGTGCCAGCAGCGTAGTTATGGAGTCCGGGGAGCTGTTTTTT. Residues: CASSVVMESGELFF.

V usage is TRBV6-2 or TRBV6-3 and J usage is TRBJ1-2; D call uncertain. Germline V lookup: CDR1 MNHEY, CDR2 SVGEGT. V lost 4 bases and J 2 bases, leaving 11 bases between the germline ends. The CDR3 is made up of 14 amino acids. As DNA, the CDR3 is TGTGCCAGCAGTTTGGGTCCTATGAACTATGGCTACACCTTC. Its translation: CASSLGPMNYGYTF.

V gene TRBV5-6 combines with J gene TRBJ2-7; 7 positions agree with TRBD1. CDR1 and CDR2 from the germline V gene are SGHDT and YYEEEE. Trimming took 4 bases from V and 3 from J; bases not matched to a gene: 7. The CDR3 contains 14 residues. The CDR3 loop is CASSGPGQYYEQYF. In DNA, the CDR3 is TGTGCCAGCAGCGGACCGGGACAGTACTACGAGCAGTACTTC. Supplemented by reference TRBV5-6 and TRBJ2-7, the full variable domain reads DAGVTQSPTHLIKTRGQQVTLRCSPKSGHDTVSWYQQALGQGPQFIFQYYEEEERQRGNFPDRFSGHQFPNYSSELNVNALLLGDSALYLCASSGPGQYYEQYFGPGTRLTVT.

This chain uses TRBV7-9 with TRBJ2-6; D remains ambiguous. V lost 2 bases and J lost 1, with 3 bases in between. CDR3 length: 14 amino acids. Germline CDR1 and CDR2: SEHNR and FQNEAQ (reference sequence). CDR3 in amino acids: CASSLPSGANVLTF. The CDR3, as DNA: TGTGCCAGCAGCTTACCTTCTGGGGCCAACGTCCTGACTTTC.

This clone has just one count. The rearrangement joins TRBV7-9 to TRBJ1-1; D gene unclear. Germline CDR1 and CDR2: SEHNR and FQNEAQ (reference sequence). CDR3 length: 12 amino acids. Trimming pared 3 bases from V and 3 bases from J, leaving 5 bases between. The CDR3 reads CASSFGYTEAFF. CDR3 bases: TGTGCCAGCAGCTTCGGATACACTGAAGCTTTCTTT.

The J gene is TRBJ2-7, the V gene TRBV27; 8 bases align to TRBD1. Germline CDR1 is MNHEY and CDR2 is SMNVEV (reference sequence). The CDR3 is made up of 15 amino acids. The V segment lost 3 bases and the J segment 5 bases; nucleotides outside the gene matches: 9. CDR3 DNA sequence: TGTGCCAGCAGTTTGTGGCAGGGGGCCTCTAACGAGCAGTACTTC. It translates to CASSLWQGASNEQYF.

The CDR3 sequence is CASSYRLDGGRENEQFF. The CDR3 region has the DNA TGTGCCAGCAGTTACCGGTTGGACGGGGGTCGGGAGAATGAGCAGTTCTTC. This chain links TRBV6-2 or TRBV6-3 with TRBJ2-1; tentative D call: TRBD2 (6 bases). V lost 2 bases to trimming and J lost 7 bases, with 21 bases between them. The CDR3 consists of 17 residues. CDR1 is MNHEY and CDR2 is SVGEGT in the germline V gene.

This chain joins TRBV5-1 and TRBJ1-2, with D hard to call. CDR1 is SGHRS, CDR2 YFSETQ, per germline. Trimming pared 0 bases from V and 4 bases from J, leaving 13 bases between. The CDR3 runs 15 residues. CDR3 amino acids: CASSLETDTSYGYTF. The CDR3 coding sequence is TGCGCCAGCAGCTTGGAAACAGACACGTCCTATGGCTACACCTTC.